This T cell receptor beta chain was sequenced in a study of blood T cell repertoires in COVID-19. Looking at the study overall: Specimens from acute and convalescent COVID-19 originated in the United States, Italy and Spain. The analysed material was cDNA or gDNA that came from T cells, B-cell-depleted T cells, or PBMCs.

V was shortened by 3 bases and J by 4 bases, with 15 bases between the two germline ends. The germline V gene has CDR1 MNHEY and CDR2 SVGEGT. The CDR3 has 15 residues. Original analysis: Cell counts per sample came from amplifying reference gene primers. Using immunoSEQ multiplex PCR, the repertoire was profiled, and TCRdb retains in-frame clones only, with some absent. V, J and clone size reflect that table, while D and trimming were determined from the DNA. The sample has roughly 80,000 clones; approximately 90% are singletons. The V call is TRBV6-2 or TRBV6-3, the J call TRBJ2-5; maybe TRBD1 (6 bases). The receptor was derived from a woman older than 75 with active or convalescent COVID-19. Sequences were obtained from peripheral blood. The CDR3 coding sequence is TGTGCCAGCAGTTATCCGACGGGGACAAGAGAGACCCAGTACTTC. It specifies CASSYPTGTRETQYF.